This entry lists 3 T cell receptor beta chains sequenced from one sample in a study of T cell responses to AZD1222 COVID-19 vaccine. TCRdb keeps only in-frame clones here, not all; method: immunoSEQ multiplex PCR. The table records roughly 270,000 clones, around 93% of them present only once. The source was peripheral blood, collected 28 days after the second AZD1222 dose. Receptors were obtained from an adult who received the AZD1222 COVID-19 vaccine.

This rearrangement joins TRBV4-3 to TRBJ2-2, with 9 bases matching TRBD2. V lost 1 base to trimming and J lost 4 bases; unmatched junction nucleotides: 4. The CDR3 sequence is 16 residues long. Germline values: CDR1 LGHNA, CDR2 YSLEER. CDR3: CASSQGAGGPTGELFF. The CDR3 region has the DNA TGCGCCAGCAGCCAAGGGGCGGGAGGGCCCACCGGGGAGCTGTTTTTT.

The chain recombines TRBV5-1 with TRBJ2-7, with D possibly TRBD1 on 6 matching bases. The V gene's germline CDR1 is SGHRS and CDR2 YFSETQ. CDR3 length equals 14 residues. V was trimmed by 0 bases and J by 2 bases, leaving 9 bases between them. CDR3 coding DNA: TGCGCCAGCAGCTTGGATACAGGGACCTACGAGCAGTACTTC. As protein: CASSLDTGTYEQYF.

This clone was seen just once. The chain uses TRBV7-9 and TRBJ2-1; D is unclear. CDR1 is SEHNR and CDR2 is FQNEAQ in the germline V gene (reference sequence). This CDR3 is 13 amino acids long. The V end was cut by 4 bases, the J end by 12 bases, with 16 bases between. The DNA for the CDR3 is TGTGCCAGCAGCTCGGACCTACGTTCTTGGCAGTTCTTC. It translates to CASSSDLRSWQFF. Drawing the rest from reference TRBV7-9 and TRBJ2-1, the complete variable domain is DTGVSQNPRHKITKRGQNVTFRCDPISEHNRLYWYRQTLGQGPEFLTYFQNEAQLEKSRLLSDRFSAERPKGSFSTLEIQRTEQGDSAMYLCASSSDLRSWQFFGPGTRLTVL.